The 2 T cell receptor beta chains listed next were all sequenced from one sample in a study of regulatory T cells in long-lasting Graves disease. As to time point: persistent/refractory GD, antithyroid drugs over 5 years with positive TRAb. PBMC RNA served as the TCR library source. Arm-PCR of CDR3 regions and iRepertoire HTBI primers were the basis on which TCR beta libraries were built. Each CDR3 protein is one row after TCRdb ran MiXCR on the multiplex PCR reads. The sample lists around 400,000 distinct CDR3 sequences, approximately 25% occurring once. The sample here was peripheral blood mononuclear cells (PBMCs), taken when the disease was refractory, from a patient treated with antithyroid drugs. Receptors originate from a woman aged 40-49 years with Graves disease.

This clonotype showed up many times. J is TRBJ1-5 and V is TRBV28, with 9 bases fitting TRBD1. This CDR3 region has 16 residues. The V gene end was trimmed by 8 bases and the J gene end by 4 bases; junction bases not matched to a gene: 12. Germline lookup yields CDR1 MDHEN and CDR2 SYDVKM. The CDR3 coding sequence is TGTGCCAGCGTTCGGGTCGGGACAGGGAAAAATCAGCCCCAGCATTTT. Protein: CASVRVGTGKNQPQHF.

This chain uses TRBV7-9 with TRBJ1-1; D uncertain. V lost 2 bases, J lost 5 bases, and 6 bases lay in between. The CDR3 is 12 amino acids. The V gene's germline CDR1 is SEHNR and CDR2 FQNEAQ (reference sequence). CDR3 amino acids: CASSLFATEAFF. The CDR3 DNA reads TGTGCCAGCAGCTTATTCGCGACTGAAGCTTTCTTT. The whole variable domain, filled in from reference TRBV7-9 and TRBJ1-1, reads DTGVSQNPRHKITKRGQNVTFRCDPISEHNRLYWYRQTLGQGPEFLTYFQNEAQLEKSRLLSDRFSAERPKGSFSTLEIQRTEQGDSAMYLCASSLFATEAFFGQGTRLTVV.